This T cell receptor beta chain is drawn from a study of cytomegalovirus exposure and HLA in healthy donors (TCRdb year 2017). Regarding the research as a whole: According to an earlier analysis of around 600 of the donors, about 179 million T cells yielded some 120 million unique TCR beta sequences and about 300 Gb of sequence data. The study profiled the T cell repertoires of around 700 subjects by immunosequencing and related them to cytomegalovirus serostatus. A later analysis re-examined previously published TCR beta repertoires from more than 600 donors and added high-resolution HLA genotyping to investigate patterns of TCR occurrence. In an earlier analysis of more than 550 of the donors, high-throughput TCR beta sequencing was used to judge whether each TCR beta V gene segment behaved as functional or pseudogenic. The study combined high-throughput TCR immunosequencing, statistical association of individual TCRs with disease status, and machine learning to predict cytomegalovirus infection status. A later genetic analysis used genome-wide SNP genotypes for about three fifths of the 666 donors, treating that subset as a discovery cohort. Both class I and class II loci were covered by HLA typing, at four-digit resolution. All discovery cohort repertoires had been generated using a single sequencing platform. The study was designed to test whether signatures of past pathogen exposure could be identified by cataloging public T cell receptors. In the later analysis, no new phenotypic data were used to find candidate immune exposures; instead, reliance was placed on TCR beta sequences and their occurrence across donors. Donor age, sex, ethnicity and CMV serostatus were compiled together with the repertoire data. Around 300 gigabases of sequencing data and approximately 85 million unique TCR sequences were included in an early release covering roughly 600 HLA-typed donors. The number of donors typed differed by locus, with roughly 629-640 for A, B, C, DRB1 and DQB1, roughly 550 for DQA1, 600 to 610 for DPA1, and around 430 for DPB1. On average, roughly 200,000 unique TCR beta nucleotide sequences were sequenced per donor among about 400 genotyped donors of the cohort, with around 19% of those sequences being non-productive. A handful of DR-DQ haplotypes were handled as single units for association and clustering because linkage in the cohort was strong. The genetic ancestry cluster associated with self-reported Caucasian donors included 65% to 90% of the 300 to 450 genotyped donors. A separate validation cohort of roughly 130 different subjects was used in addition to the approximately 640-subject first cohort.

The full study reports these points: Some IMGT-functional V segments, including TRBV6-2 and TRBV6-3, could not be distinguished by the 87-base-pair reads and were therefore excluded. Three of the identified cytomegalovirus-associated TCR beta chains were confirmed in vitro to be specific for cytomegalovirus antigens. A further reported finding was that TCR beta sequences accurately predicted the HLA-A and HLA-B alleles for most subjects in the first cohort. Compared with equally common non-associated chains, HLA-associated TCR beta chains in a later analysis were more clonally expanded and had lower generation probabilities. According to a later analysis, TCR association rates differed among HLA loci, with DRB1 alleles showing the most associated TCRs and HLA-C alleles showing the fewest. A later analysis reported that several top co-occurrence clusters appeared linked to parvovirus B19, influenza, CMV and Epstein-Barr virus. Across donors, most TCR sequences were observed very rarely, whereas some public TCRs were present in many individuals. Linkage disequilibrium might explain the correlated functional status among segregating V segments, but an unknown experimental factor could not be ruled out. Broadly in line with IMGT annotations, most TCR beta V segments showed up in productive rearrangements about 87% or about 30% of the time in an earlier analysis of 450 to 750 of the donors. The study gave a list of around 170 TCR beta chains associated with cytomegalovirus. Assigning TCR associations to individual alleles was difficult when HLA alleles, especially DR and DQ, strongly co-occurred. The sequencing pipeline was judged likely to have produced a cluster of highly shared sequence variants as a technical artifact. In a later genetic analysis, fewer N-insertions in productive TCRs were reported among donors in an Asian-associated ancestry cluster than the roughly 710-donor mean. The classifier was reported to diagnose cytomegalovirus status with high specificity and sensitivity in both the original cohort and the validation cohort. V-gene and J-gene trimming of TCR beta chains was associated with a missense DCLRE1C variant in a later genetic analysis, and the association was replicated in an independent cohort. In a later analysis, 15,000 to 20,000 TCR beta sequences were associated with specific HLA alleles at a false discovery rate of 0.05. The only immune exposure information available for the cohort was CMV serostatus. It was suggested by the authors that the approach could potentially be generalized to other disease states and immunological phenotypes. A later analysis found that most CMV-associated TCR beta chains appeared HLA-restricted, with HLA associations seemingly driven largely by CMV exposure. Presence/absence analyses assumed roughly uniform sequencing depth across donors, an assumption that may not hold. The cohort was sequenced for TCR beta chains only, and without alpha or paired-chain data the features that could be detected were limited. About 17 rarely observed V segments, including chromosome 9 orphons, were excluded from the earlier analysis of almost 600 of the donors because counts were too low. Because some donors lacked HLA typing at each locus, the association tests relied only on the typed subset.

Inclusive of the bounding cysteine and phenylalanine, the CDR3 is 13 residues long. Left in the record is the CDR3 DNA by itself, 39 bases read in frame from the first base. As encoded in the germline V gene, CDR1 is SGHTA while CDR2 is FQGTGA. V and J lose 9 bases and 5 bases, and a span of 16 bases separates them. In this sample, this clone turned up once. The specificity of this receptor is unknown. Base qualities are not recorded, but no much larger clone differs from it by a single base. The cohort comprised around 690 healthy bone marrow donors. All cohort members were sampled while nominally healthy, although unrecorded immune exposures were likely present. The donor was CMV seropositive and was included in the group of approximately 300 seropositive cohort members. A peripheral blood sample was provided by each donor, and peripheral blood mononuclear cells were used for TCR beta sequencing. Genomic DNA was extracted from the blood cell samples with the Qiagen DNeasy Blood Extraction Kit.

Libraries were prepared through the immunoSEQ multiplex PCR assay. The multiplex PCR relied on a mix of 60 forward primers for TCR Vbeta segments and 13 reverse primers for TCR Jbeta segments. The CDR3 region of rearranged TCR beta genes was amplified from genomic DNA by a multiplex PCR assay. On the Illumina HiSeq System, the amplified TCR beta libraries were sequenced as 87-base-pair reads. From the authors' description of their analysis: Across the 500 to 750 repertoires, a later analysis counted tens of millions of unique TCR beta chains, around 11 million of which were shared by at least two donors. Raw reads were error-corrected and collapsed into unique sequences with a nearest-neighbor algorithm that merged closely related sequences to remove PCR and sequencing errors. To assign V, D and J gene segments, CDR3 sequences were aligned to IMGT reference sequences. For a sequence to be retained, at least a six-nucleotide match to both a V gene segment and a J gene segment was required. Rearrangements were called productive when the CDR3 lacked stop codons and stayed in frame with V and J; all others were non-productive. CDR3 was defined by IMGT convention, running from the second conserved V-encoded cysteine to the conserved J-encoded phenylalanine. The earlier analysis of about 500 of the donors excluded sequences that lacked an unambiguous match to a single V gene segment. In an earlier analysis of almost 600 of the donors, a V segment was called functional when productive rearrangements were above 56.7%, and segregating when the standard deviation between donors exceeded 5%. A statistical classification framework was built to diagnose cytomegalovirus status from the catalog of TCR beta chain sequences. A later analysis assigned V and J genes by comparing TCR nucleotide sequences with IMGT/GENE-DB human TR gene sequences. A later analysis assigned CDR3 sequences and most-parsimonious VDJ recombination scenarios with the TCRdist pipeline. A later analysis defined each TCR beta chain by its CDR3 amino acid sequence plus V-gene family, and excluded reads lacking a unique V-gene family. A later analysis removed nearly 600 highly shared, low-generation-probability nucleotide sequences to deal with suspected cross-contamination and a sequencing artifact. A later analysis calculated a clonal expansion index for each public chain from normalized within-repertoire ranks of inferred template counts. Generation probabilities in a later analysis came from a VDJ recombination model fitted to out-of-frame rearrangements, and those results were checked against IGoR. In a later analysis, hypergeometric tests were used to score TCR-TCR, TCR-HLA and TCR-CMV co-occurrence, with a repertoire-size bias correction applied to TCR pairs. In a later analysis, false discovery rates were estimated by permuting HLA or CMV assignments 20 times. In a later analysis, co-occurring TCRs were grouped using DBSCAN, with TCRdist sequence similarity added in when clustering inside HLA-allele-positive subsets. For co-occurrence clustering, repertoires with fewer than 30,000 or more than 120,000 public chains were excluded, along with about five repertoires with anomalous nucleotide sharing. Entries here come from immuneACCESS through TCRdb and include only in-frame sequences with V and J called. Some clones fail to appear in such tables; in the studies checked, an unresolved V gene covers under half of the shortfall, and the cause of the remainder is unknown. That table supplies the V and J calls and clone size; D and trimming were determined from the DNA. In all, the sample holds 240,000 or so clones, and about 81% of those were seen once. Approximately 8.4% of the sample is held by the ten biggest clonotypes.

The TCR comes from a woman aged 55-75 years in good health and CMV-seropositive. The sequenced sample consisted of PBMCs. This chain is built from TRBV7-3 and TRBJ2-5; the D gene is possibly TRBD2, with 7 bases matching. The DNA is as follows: TGTGCCAGTTCCCGTGGGGGGGGCGAGACCCAGTACTTC. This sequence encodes CASSRGGGETQYF.